One sample yielded the 31 T cell receptor beta chains listed below, sequenced in a study of T and B cells in COVID-19 patients. Each TRB amplification used roughly 250-550 ng of genomic DNA from blood. TRB rearrangements were amplified by multiplex PCR with BIOMED2 TRB-A/B primers. TCRdb itself ran the multiplex PCR reads through MiXCR, one entry per CDR3 protein. Seen here are just over 7,000 distinct CDR3 sequences, roughly 20% observed once, and the top ten hold around 3.6%. The sequencing sample was made of blood. The receptors were gathered from a human donor who had recovered from COVID-19.

The J gene is TRBJ2-1, the V gene TRBV20-1; 8 bases align to TRBD2. V gave up 1 base and J gave up 4 bases; unmatched junction bases: 9. The CDR3 spans 16 residues. CDR1 is DFQATT and CDR2 is SNEGSKA in the germline V gene (reference sequence). The CDR3 is CSARAFVAGKYNEQFF. CDR3 nucleotide sequence: TGCAGTGCTAGAGCTTTTGTAGCGGGGAAATACAATGAGCAGTTCTTC.

The chain has TRBV7-9 and TRBJ2-7; 7 nucleotides line up with TRBD1. Trimming took 5 bases from V and 4 from J; bases not matched to a gene: 5. CDR1 and CDR2 from the germline V gene are SEHNR and FQNEAQ (reference sequence). CDR3 length: 13 residues. The DNA for the CDR3 is TGTGCCAGCAGCCTCCGGGACAGATACGAGCAGTACTTC. This translates into CASSLRDRYEQYF.

This clonotype is classed as medium-sized. The genes are TRBV6-4 and TRBJ2-3, with 15 bases identical to TRBD2. The junction had 2 bases not matched to a gene; V was cut back by 2 bases and J by 2 bases. Germline lookup yields CDR1 MRHNA and CDR2 SNTAGT. This CDR3 comprises 17 residues. The CDR3 region has the DNA TGTGCCAGCAGTGACGGGACTAGCGGGGGGACCACAGATACGCAGTATTTT. This sequence encodes CASSDGTSGGTTDTQYF.

The genes are TRBV20-1 and TRBJ2-1; tentatively, D is TRBD2 (5 bases). Germline CDR1 reads DFQATT; CDR2 reads SNEGSKA (reference sequence). The V end was cut by 5 bases, the J end by 0 bases, with 8 bases between. The CDR3 is 13 residues long. Written as DNA, the CDR3 is TGCAGTGCTTGCAGCGGCTCCTACAATGAGCAGTTCTTC. Its translation is CSACSGSYNEQFF.

This clonotype has a handful of counts. The gene calls are TRBV5-1 and TRBJ2-3, with 8 bases that match TRBD2. Looked up from germline, CDR1 is SGHRS and CDR2 is YFSETQ. With 5 bases clipped from V and 0 bases from J, the junction kept 11 bases outside the gene matches. CDR3 length: 17 residues. This CDR3 is CASSPRGGGPSTDTQYF. DNA for the CDR3: TGCGCCAGCAGTCCGAGGGGCGGGGGGCCTAGCACAGATACGCAGTATTTT. Together with reference TRBV5-1 and TRBJ2-3, the CDR3 gives the full variable domain: KAGVTQTPRYLIKTRGQQVTLSCSPISGHRSVSWYQQTPGQGLQFLFEYFSETQRNKGNFPGRFSGRQFSNSRSEMNVSTLELGDSALYLCASSPRGGGPSTDTQYFGPGTRLTVL.

The V call is TRBV7-9, the J call TRBJ1-5; no clear D gene. This CDR3 has 18 residues. The germline gives CDR1 SEHNR, CDR2 FQNEAQ (reference sequence). Trimming cost V 1 base and J 0 bases, with 16 bases left between them. CDR3 coding DNA: TGTGCCAGCAGCTTAGTTAATTCCGCCTTGTATAGCAATCAGCCCCAGCATTTT. Translation gives CASSLVNSALYSNQPQHF.

This clonotype is labeled as medium-sized. The rearrangement joins TRBV5-4 to TRBJ1-2, with a possible D match to TRBD1 (5 bases). Germline V gene lookup returns CDR1 SGHNT and CDR2 YYREEE (reference sequence). The CDR3 spans 15 residues. V lost 0 bases, J lost 7 bases, and 16 bases lay in between. The chain's CDR3 is CASSLAHGGFGGYTF. The CDR3 coding sequence is TGTGCCAGCAGCTTGGCCCATGGGGGTTTTGGTGGCTACACCTTC.

This clonotype is termed medium-sized. This sequence joins TRBV6-5 and TRBJ2-7; D is uncertain. There are 14 residues in the CDR3. CDR1 is MNHEY, CDR2 SVGAGI, per germline. V shed 3 bases and J shed 0 bases, with 9 bases lying between them. The CDR3 reads CASSYRSSSYEQYF. The CDR3 DNA sequence: TGTGCCAGCAGTTATCGCAGTAGCTCCTACGAGCAGTACTTC.

This clonotype occurred a few times. The chain recombines TRBV5-1 with TRBJ2-1; D is possibly TRBD2 (6 bases). CDR3 size: 16 residues. V lost 4 bases, J lost 1 base, and 15 bases lay in between. CDR1 and CDR2 (germline): SGHRS, YFSETQ. The CDR3 nucleotides read TGCGCCAGCAGCCCCGGGGACTCCCTATCCTACAATGAGCAGTTCTTC. Translating gives CASSPGDSLSYNEQFF. The full variable domain, its missing parts supplied by reference TRBV5-1 and TRBJ2-1, is KAGVTQTPRYLIKTRGQQVTLSCSPISGHRSVSWYQQTPGQGLQFLFEYFSETQRNKGNFPGRFSGRQFSNSRSEMNVSTLELGDSALYLCASSPGDSLSYNEQFFGPGTRLTVL.

In this sample, this clonotype turned up a few times. The chain recombines TRBV6-1 with TRBJ1-2, with 8 positions matching TRBD1. V trimming: 6 bases; J trimming: 2 bases; junction bases outside the gene matches: 8. The CDR3 sequence is 15 residues long. Germline assignment: CDR1 MNHNS and CDR2 SASEGT. CDR3 sequence (DNA): TGTGCCAGCAGCTCTGAGAGACAGGGGAACTATGGCTACACCTTC. This sequence encodes CASSSERQGNYGYTF.

This clonotype was counted between two and nine times. The chain couples TRBV7-2 to TRBJ2-7, with TRBD1 as a possible D gene (5 bases). V gave up 2 bases and J gave up 3 bases, with 8 bases separating them. CDR1 and CDR2 (germline): SGHTA, FQGNSA. The CDR3 has 13 amino acids. CDR3 residues: CASSLSTVYEQYF. The DNA for the CDR3 is TGTGCCAGCAGCTTATCGACAGTCTACGAGCAGTACTTC.

This clonotype was counted many times. The V and J genes are TRBV5-1 and TRBJ2-3, with D maybe TRBD2 (5 bases). The CDR3 has 15 amino acids. The ends were cut back, 0 bases at V and 1 base at J, with 9 bases in the middle. Germline loops: CDR1 SGHRS, CDR2 YFSETQ. The CDR3 nucleotides are TGCGCCAGCAGCTTGGCATCCGGGGGCACAGATACGCAGTATTTT. This translates into CASSLASGGTDTQYF.

This clonotype was recorded only once. Possible read error: a much larger clone is one base away. The chain is built from TRBV6-5 and TRBJ1-1, with TRBD1 as a possible D gene (5 bases). Trimming shortened V by 2 bases and J by 3 bases, and 13 bases separated the two germline ends. Germline lookup yields CDR1 MNHEY and CDR2 SVGAGI. This CDR3 has 15 residues. CDR3 in DNA: TGTGCCAGCAGTTACAGGGGACCGCAGTACACTGAAGCTTTCTTT. It specifies CASSYRGPQYTEAFF.

In this sample, this clonotype turned up many times. The V call is TRBV6-4, the J call TRBJ2-1, with 9 bases identical to TRBD2. V lost 7 bases and J lost 6; bases outside the gene matches: 10. CDR1 MRHNA and CDR2 SNTAGT come from the germline V gene. The CDR3 is 15 residues long. The CDR3 DNA sequence: TGTGCCAGCACGGTCATTGCGGGGGGGCCCAATGAGCAGTTCTTC. Protein: CASTVIAGGPNEQFF.

V gene TRBV7-2 combines with J gene TRBJ1-1; TRBD1 matches 7 bases. There are 14 residues in the CDR3. Losses at the gene ends were 0 bases for V and 4 bases for J; bases not matched to a gene: 2. CDR1 SGHTA and CDR2 FQGNSA come from the germline V gene. This chain's CDR3 is CASSLAQGGTEAFF. CDR3 nucleotide sequence: TGTGCCAGCAGCTTAGCTCAGGGGGGCACTGAAGCTTTCTTT.

In its sample, this clonotype ranks as medium-sized. The V gene is TRBV15, the J gene TRBJ1-2; D is perhaps TRBD1 (5 bases). Germline loops: CDR1 LNHNV, CDR2 YYDKDF (reference sequence). The CDR3 runs 15 residues. V lost 1 base to trimming and J lost 8 bases, with 17 bases between them. The CDR3 DNA reads TGTGCCACCAGCAGAGTCCAGGGCCAGGGCCGAGGCTACACCTTC. It is translated as CATSRVQGQGRGYTF.

By share of the sample, this clonotype is medium-sized (0.01 to 0.1%). This chain uses TRBV6-5 with TRBJ2-5; TRBD2 matches 7 bases. J gave up 2 bases and V 6 bases, and 12 bases lay outside the gene matches. CDR3 length: 16 amino acids. Germline CDR1 is MNHEY and CDR2 is SVGAGI. CDR3 protein: CASSWTAMGGQETQYF. DNA for the CDR3: TGTGCCAGCAGCTGGACTGCGATGGGGGGGCAAGAGACCCAGTACTTC.

Remarks on this clonotype: Being one base from a much bigger clone, this may be a read error. The chain joins TRBV27 to TRBJ1-6, with a weak D call TRBD1 (6 bases). This CDR3 spans 14 amino acids. V shed 10 bases and J shed 6 bases, with 16 bases lying between them. Germline assignment: CDR1 MNHEY and CDR2 SMNVEV (reference sequence). The CDR3 here is CANKWTAANSPLHF. Written as DNA, the CDR3 is TGTGCCAACAAATGGACAGCCGCTAATTCACCCCTCCACTTT.

The chain has TRBV5-1 and TRBJ2-7; no clear D. Looked up from germline, CDR1 is SGHRS and CDR2 is YFSETQ. CDR3 size: 14 residues. V gave up 0 bases and J gave up 7 bases, with 14 bases separating them. This CDR3 is CASSLAQALGEQYF. CDR3 DNA sequence: TGCGCCAGCAGCTTGGCTCAGGCCCTAGGGGAGCAGTACTTC.

In its sample, this clonotype was seen many times. As DNA, the CDR3 is TGTGCCTGGAGTGTATACGAGGGAGGGTTTCTTGGCACCCTCCACTTT. It translates to CAWSVYEGGFLGTLHF. This chain uses TRBV30 with TRBJ1-6; D remains unclear. Germline loops: CDR1 GTSNPN, CDR2 SVGIG (reference sequence). The CDR3 sequence is 16 residues long. Trimming removed 0 bases from V and 14 bases from J, with 23 bases in between.

This clonotype is deemed medium-sized. The J gene is TRBJ2-1, the V gene TRBV5-6; D ambiguous. The CDR3 sequence is 11 residues long. V lost 1 base, J lost 6 bases, and 2 bases lay in between. CDR1 and CDR2 from the germline V gene are SGHDT and YYEEEE. The DNA of the CDR3 is TGTGCCAGCAGCTTGCTCAATGAGCAGTTCTTC. It is translated as CASSLLNEQFF.

This clonotype was detected only a few times. The chain recombines TRBV5-1 with TRBJ1-6; D uncertain. Germline assignment: CDR1 SGHRS and CDR2 YFSETQ. The CDR3 length is 15 residues. Between the trimmed V and J ends, which lost 0 bases and 2 bases, there was a span of 6 bases. The CDR3 region is CASSLDVTYNSPLHF. For the CDR3, the DNA is TGCGCCAGCAGCTTGGACGTCACCTATAATTCACCCCTCCACTTT.

Within the sample, this clonotype is medium-sized. The chain recombines TRBV27 with TRBJ2-1, with D maybe TRBD2 (7 bases). Germline V gene sequence: CDR1 MNHEY, CDR2 SMNVEV (reference sequence). V lost 8 bases, J lost 5 bases, and 22 bases lay in between. This CDR3 spans 16 amino acids. The CDR3, as DNA: TGTGCCAGCCACGACCCGGGCGGGGGCCTTAACAATGAGCAGTTCTTC. As protein: CASHDPGGGLNNEQFF.

The rearrangement uses TRBV28 and TRBJ1-3; TRBD1 aligns across 10 bases. The CDR3 has 16 residues. Trimming cost V 5 bases and J 3 bases; bases outside gene matches: 7. The V gene's germline CDR1 is MDHEN and CDR2 SYDVKM. In DNA form, the CDR3 reads TGTGCCAGCAGTGCTCCGGGACAGGGGTTTGGAAACACCATATATTTT. This gives the protein CASSAPGQGFGNTIYF.

This clonotype is medium-sized within its sample. The V call is TRBV19, the J call TRBJ1-6, with unresolved D. CDR3 size: 13 residues. The V and J ends lost 6 bases and 7 bases respectively, with 10 bases between them. Germline V gene sequence: CDR1 LNHDA, CDR2 SQIVND (reference sequence). DNA for the CDR3: TGTGCCAGTAGGGCAGTGATGAATTCACCCCTCCACTTT. Translating gives CASRAVMNSPLHF.

By share, this clonotype counts as medium-sized (0.01 to 0.1%). The chain is built from TRBV5-6 and TRBJ1-4; TRBD1 might be the D (5 bases). The germline V gene has CDR1 SGHDT and CDR2 YYEEEE. The CDR3 sequence is 14 residues long. V lost 4 bases and J lost 12, with 19 bases in between. The CDR3 protein is CASSPGGTRGELFF. The CDR3 coding sequence is TGTGCCAGCAGCCCAGGTGGGACCCGCGGAGAACTGTTTTTT. Looking up the rest from reference TRBV5-6 and TRBJ1-4 gives the full variable domain: DAGVTQSPTHLIKTRGQQVTLRCSPKSGHDTVSWYQQALGQGPQFIFQYYEEEERQRGNFPDRFSGHQFPNYSSELNVNALLLGDSALYLCASSPGGTRGELFFGSGTQLSVL.

This clonotype is labeled medium-sized. This rearrangement joins TRBV19 to TRBJ1-2, with 8 nucleotides matching TRBD1. The germline gives CDR1 LNHDA, CDR2 SQIVND (reference sequence). This CDR3 has 14 residues. V lost 3 bases, J lost 7 bases, and 7 bases stayed unmatched. CDR3 residues: CASSIDRGLSGYTF. The CDR3 nucleotides are TGTGCCAGTAGTATCGACAGGGGCCTAAGTGGCTACACCTTC.

The rearrangement links TRBV28 to TRBJ1-2, with 7 bases identical to TRBD1. The CDR3 consists of 14 residues. After removal of 2 bases from V and 4 bases from J, the junction contained 4 bases not matched to a gene. Germline CDR1 reads MDHEN; CDR2 reads SYDVKM. The DNA for the CDR3 is TGTGCCAGCAGTTTAGGGGGACAGCCCTATGGCTACACCTTC. It codes for CASSLGGQPYGYTF.

This clonotype was found a few times. The V and J genes are TRBV18 and TRBJ1-1; the D is unclear. The CDR3 has 15 residues. The germline gives CDR1 KGHSH, CDR2 LQKENI. V gave up 0 bases and J gave up 2 bases, with 10 bases separating them. The CDR3 sequence is CASSPPAGRNTEAFF. The DNA for the CDR3 is TGTGCCAGCTCACCACCCGCCGGGCGCAACACTGAAGCTTTCTTT.

The chain employs TRBV20-1 and TRBJ2-5; 8 bases map to TRBD2. CDR3 length: 16 amino acids. The junction had 8 bases not matched to a gene; V was cut back by 0 bases and J by 2 bases. Per the germline V gene, CDR1 is DFQATT and CDR2 is SNEGSKA (reference sequence). The CDR3 protein is CSARDLERGIQETQYF. CDR3 coding DNA: TGCAGTGCTAGAGATCTGGAGCGGGGGATACAAGAGACCCAGTACTTC.

By proportion, this clonotype is medium-sized. The chain carries TRBV27 and TRBJ2-2; tentatively, D is TRBD1 or TRBD2 (6 bases each). The V and J ends lost 4 bases and 3 bases respectively, with 15 bases between them. Germline assignment: CDR1 MNHEY and CDR2 SMNVEV (reference sequence). The length of the CDR3 is 16 residues. The CDR3 nucleotides read TGTGCCAGCAGTTCCAAAGGGGGGCGCGACACCGGGGAGCTGTTTTTT. Its protein product is CASSSKGGRDTGELFF.